A selection of T cell receptor beta chains follows, all from one sample in a study of spatial heterogeneity in lung cancer. In TCRdb, the 5' RACE reads were re-called with MiXCR into one record per CDR3 protein. This table holds under 75,000 distinct CDR3 sequences, 10% to 15% found once. Sequencing used PBMCs, obtained at surgery. The origin of the receptors is a male donor with early-stage non-small cell lung cancer. CDR3s include the opening cysteine and the closing phenylalanine or tryptophan. The order of the fields is J gene, V gene, CDR3 protein.

j_call: TRBJ1-5
v_call: TRBV9
cdr3_aa: CASSVDQGKGQPQHF

j_call: TRBJ1-1
v_call: TRBV12-3/TRBV12-4
cdr3_aa: CASRLEGTNTEAFF

j_call: TRBJ2-7
v_call: TRBV5-1
cdr3_aa: CASSPWGNSYEQYF

j_call: TRBJ1-2
v_call: TRBV4-1
cdr3_aa: CASSQAMIANYGYTF

j_call: TRBJ2-7
v_call: TRBV27
cdr3_aa: CASSLRRGYEQYF

j_call: TRBJ1-2
v_call: TRBV2
cdr3_aa: CASTQGWYYGYTF

j_call: TRBJ2-7
v_call: TRBV12-5
cdr3_aa: CASGPRTSGDEQYF

j_call: TRBJ2-4
v_call: TRBV5-1
cdr3_aa: CASSLAPENIQYF

j_call: TRBJ2-3
v_call: TRBV10-3
cdr3_aa: CAISELAGAADTQYF

j_call: TRBJ2-7
v_call: TRBV5-1
cdr3_aa: CASRAGLAGIYEQYF

j_call: TRBJ1-1
v_call: TRBV30
cdr3_aa: CAWSNSGGTEAFF

j_call: TRBJ2-3
v_call: TRBV24-1
cdr3_aa: CATSGQTRTGPDTQYF

j_call: TRBJ1-1
v_call: TRBV29-1
cdr3_aa: CSVGSRGRRDTFF

j_call: TRBJ2-7
v_call: TRBV20-1
cdr3_aa: CSARKGWVTTDEQYF

j_call: TRBJ1-5
v_call: TRBV7-2
cdr3_aa: CASSAGTAGNQPQHF

j_call: TRBJ2-5
v_call: TRBV5-1
cdr3_aa: CASSPRLAGQETQYF

j_call: TRBJ1-2
v_call: TRBV5-1
cdr3_aa: CASSFEGSGYGYTF

j_call: TRBJ2-5
v_call: TRBV4-1
cdr3_aa: CASSQPYGTQYF

j_call: TRBJ2-3
v_call: TRBV7-2
cdr3_aa: CASSQSGVSTDTQYF

j_call: TRBJ2-7
v_call: TRBV5-6
cdr3_aa: CASSDGDRGDYEQYF

j_call: TRBJ1-2
v_call: TRBV6-1
cdr3_aa: CASSDSGYGYTF

j_call: TRBJ2-3
v_call: TRBV14
cdr3_aa: CASSQGGSGASTDTQYF

j_call: TRBJ2-5
v_call: TRBV2
cdr3_aa: CASSEPTSGRAETQYF

j_call: TRBJ2-1
v_call: TRBV7-2
cdr3_aa: CASSLLGQGNEQFF

j_call: TRBJ1-1
v_call: TRBV4-1
cdr3_aa: CASSQFRYTEAFF

j_call: TRBJ1-2
v_call: TRBV6-2/TRBV6-3
cdr3_aa: CASSFDRNYGYTF

j_call: TRBJ2-1
v_call: TRBV2
cdr3_aa: CASGTSRGTNMYNEQFF

j_call: TRBJ2-1
v_call: TRBV19
cdr3_aa: CASSIDLYNEQFF

j_call: TRBJ1-2
v_call: TRBV12-3/TRBV12-4
cdr3_aa: CASSLEGGPFGYTF

j_call: TRBJ2-1
v_call: TRBV27
cdr3_aa: CASSILAGGVNEQFF

j_call: TRBJ1-3
v_call: TRBV7-6
cdr3_aa: CASTVIPPRGVSGNTIYF

j_call: TRBJ1-1
v_call: TRBV19
cdr3_aa: CASSILYRGDMRTEAFF

j_call: TRBJ2-7
v_call: TRBV2
cdr3_aa: CASSGRGTSPYEQYF